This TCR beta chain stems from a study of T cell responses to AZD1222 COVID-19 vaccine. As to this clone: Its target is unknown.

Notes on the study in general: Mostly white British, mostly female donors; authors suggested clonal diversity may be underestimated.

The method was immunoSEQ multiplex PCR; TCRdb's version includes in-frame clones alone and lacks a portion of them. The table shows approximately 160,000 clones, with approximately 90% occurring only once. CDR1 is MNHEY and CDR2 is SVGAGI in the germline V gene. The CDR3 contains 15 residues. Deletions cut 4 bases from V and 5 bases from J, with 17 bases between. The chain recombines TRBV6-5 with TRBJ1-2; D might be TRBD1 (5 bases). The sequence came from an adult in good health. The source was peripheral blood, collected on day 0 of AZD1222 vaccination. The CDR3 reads CASSSLGGSGYGYTF. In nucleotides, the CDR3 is TGTGCCAGCAGTTCCCTGGGGGGGTCTGGTTATGGCTACACCTTC.